This is a list of T cell receptor beta chains from one sample in a study of monozygotic twins with inflammatory bowel disease. TCRdb re-called the 5' RACE reads; every CDR3 protein appears as one record, without DNA. The listing contains about 330,000 distinct CDR3 sequences. Specimen: blood. The receptor set was obtained from a human donor with ulcerative colitis or Crohn's disease, or a healthy co-twin of an affected twin (not recorded which). Each CDR3 is given with its conserved first and last residue.

TRBJ2-2 TRBV28 CASSFRGRTGELFF
TRBJ2-3 TRBV28 CASRAGPRTDTQYF
TRBJ1-1 TRBV29-1 CSVGGQLNTEAFF
TRBJ1-3 TRBV5-1 CASRKTGVSGNTIYF
TRBJ1-5 TRBV19 CASSNRFGQGYQPQHF
TRBJ1-3 TRBV18 CASSPPIGQSSGNTIYF
TRBJ1-5 TRBV4-1 CASSQVPGTYQPQHF
TRBJ2-1 TRBV5-1 CASSIAGEEQFF
TRBJ1-6 TRBV7-8 CASSLRTGPNSPLHF
TRBJ2-7 TRBV20-1 CSARALSGGAYEQYF